This T cell receptor (beta chain) was observed in a study of blood T cell repertoires in COVID-19. Germline V gives CDR1 MNHEY, CDR2 SVGEGT. V was clipped by 5 bases and J by 5 bases; unmatched bases: 5. The CDR3 spans 14 residues. TCRdb's copy holds only in-frame clones and misses some; the assay was immunoSEQ multiplex PCR. The repertoire holds more than 85,000 clones, roughly 86% seen once, with around 2.9% in the top ten. This receptor was identified in a man aged 50-60 years with active or convalescent COVID-19. The V call is TRBV6-2 or TRBV6-3, the J call TRBJ2-1; 8 bases align to TRBD2. The sequenced sample was peripheral blood. CDR3 in DNA: TGTGCCAGCAGTCCGGGGGGGGCCAACAATGAGCAGTTCTTC. Protein sequence: CASSPGGANNEQFF.